This T cell receptor beta chain was retrieved from a study of CD8 T cells in Susac syndrome. Sequencing targeted TCR beta in T cells from blood (CD8+ and CD4+). The multiple sclerosis control group comprised treatment-naive patients with stable or active relapsing-remitting disease. CDR1 and CDR2 from the germline V gene are SEHNR and FQNEAQ (reference sequence). V gave up 3 bases and J gave up 9 bases; unmatched junction bases: 2. This CDR3 contains 12 residues. Random hexamers served to reverse transcribe about 0.5 to 1 ug RNA. TCRdb used MiXCR to reprocess the immunoSEQ multiplex PCR reads, holding one entry per CDR3 protein. The top ten clones hold approximately 0.07% of a sample with approximately 230,000 distinct CDR3 sequences, just under 95% of them seen once.

V and J are TRBV7-9 and TRBJ2-4; 7 bases are a match to TRBD1. The source of this sequence is a human donor with multiple sclerosis. Sequenced sample: CD4+ T cells from PBMCs. The CDR3 DNA follows: TGTGCCAGCAGCTTCAGGGACAGCATTCAGTACTTC. Residues: CASSFRDSIQYF.